The 21 T cell receptor beta chains below were found in one sample sequenced in a study of shared clonotypes between healthy human individuals. The assay was immunoSEQ multiplex PCR, and TCRdb's table has in-frame clones only and misses some. The sample has some 2 million clones, 85% to 95% seen once. Sequenced: naive CD4+ T cells sorted from blood. Subset defined: CD45RA+ positively selected. The receptors were gathered from a man between 18 and 29 years old in good health.

The gene calls are TRBV5-1 and TRBJ2-5; no definite D call. Germline CDR1 SGHRS, CDR2 YFSETQ. Deletions cut 3 bases from V and 4 bases from J, with 7 bases between. The CDR3 spans 12 residues. The chain's CDR3 is CASSYPSETQYF. In DNA, the CDR3 is TGCGCCAGCAGCTACCCCTCAGAGACCCAGTACTTC.

This chain links TRBV28 with TRBJ1-2; possibly TRBD1 for D (5 bases). This CDR3 has 16 residues. Deletions cut 5 bases from V and 4 bases from J, with 20 bases between. Germline V lookup: CDR1 MDHEN, CDR2 SYDVKM. CDR3 sequence: CASSPPRQGQRYGYTF. For the CDR3, the DNA is TGTGCCAGCAGTCCCCCCCGCCAGGGCCAACGCTATGGCTACACCTTC.

This rearrangement joins TRBV9 to TRBJ2-2; no firm D call. Germline-derived CDR1 and CDR2 are SGDLS and YYNGEE. The CDR3 runs to 15 residues. V shed 3 bases and J shed 0 bases, with 9 bases lying between them. CDR3 region: CASSEGRSNTGELFF. The CDR3 region has the DNA TGTGCCAGCAGCGAGGGAAGGTCGAACACCGGGGAGCTGTTTTTT.

The chain carries TRBV30 and TRBJ1-4; no reliable D call. V was cut by 6 bases and J by 8 bases, with 22 bases left in between. Germline V gene sequence: CDR1 GTSNPN, CDR2 SVGIG (reference sequence). The CDR3 is made up of 15 amino acids. The CDR3 sequence: CACTLLGGAKEKLFF. DNA for the CDR3: TGTGCCTGTACCCTATTGGGAGGAGCAAAAGAAAAACTGTTTTTT.

This clone was observed once. The chain combines TRBV5-4 with TRBJ1-2; weak D call: TRBD1 (5 bases). Germline CDR1 is SGHNT and CDR2 is YYREEE (reference sequence). With 2 bases removed from V and 3 bases from J, the gap between germline ends came to 8 bases. The CDR3 runs to 13 residues. CDR3 in amino acids: CASSFSGDYGYTF. In DNA, the CDR3 is TGTGCCAGCAGCTTTTCGGGGGACTATGGCTACACCTTC.

This clone was observed a few times. Other DNA sequences in the same sample also yield this CDR3. The chain has TRBV7-2 and TRBJ2-3; D remains ambiguous. Germline assignment: CDR1 SGHTA and CDR2 FQGNSA. Trimming removed 1 base at V and 5 bases at J, with 1 base between. This CDR3 has 11 amino acids. The CDR3 DNA is TGTGCCAGCAGCTTAGAAGATACGCAGTATTTT. Translating it yields CASSLEDTQYF.

The V and J genes are TRBV11-2 and TRBJ2-4; the D gene is possibly TRBD2 (6 bases). Germline values: CDR1 SGHAT, CDR2 FQNNGV. The CDR3 sequence is 15 residues long. The V end lost 5 bases, the J end lost 9 bases, and 20 bases lay between the germline ends. The CDR3 reads CASSPSGGVRFIQYF. Written as DNA, the CDR3 is TGTGCCAGCAGCCCTTCGGGCGGGGTCCGGTTCATTCAGTACTTC.

This chain joins TRBV6-5 and TRBJ1-5; weak D call: TRBD1 (5 bases). V was clipped by 4 bases and J by 2 bases, with 15 bases between them. This CDR3 has 16 residues. The germline CDR1 and CDR2 sequences are MNHEY and SVGAGI. CDR3 sequence (DNA): TGTGCCAGCAGTTCTGGATTAGGGACGCGCAATCAGCCCCAGCATTTT. This codes for CASSSGLGTRNQPQHF.

J is TRBJ2-7 and V is TRBV6-5; 7 nucleotides line up with TRBD1. This CDR3 has 15 residues. Germline CDR1 is MNHEY and CDR2 is SVGAGI. Trimming at V came to 5 bases and at J to 4 bases, leaving 11 bases not matched to a gene. For the CDR3, the DNA is TGTGCCAGCAGTAGAGGGGGCGAGGGTCCGTACGAGCAGTACTTC. It yields the protein CASSRGGEGPYEQYF.

The V gene is TRBV29-1, the J gene TRBJ2-1; D unresolved. This CDR3 is 12 amino acids long. Trimming left V 0 bases short and J 6 bases short, with 6 bases between. The germline V gene encodes CDR1 SQVTM and CDR2 ANQGSEA. The CDR3 region is CSVEDTGNEQFF. For the CDR3, the DNA is TGCAGCGTTGAAGATACGGGCAATGAGCAGTTCTTC.

The rearrangement joins TRBV28 to TRBJ2-3; a possible D gene is TRBD2 (7 bases). This CDR3 region has 15 residues. V lost 3 bases and J lost 4, with 14 bases in between. CDR1 is MDHEN and CDR2 is SYDVKM in the germline V gene. CDR3 loop: CASSFLSGGADTQYF. DNA for the CDR3: TGTGCCAGCAGTTTCCTCTCGGGGGGCGCAGATACGCAGTATTTT.

Concerning this clone: The sample holds other DNA sequences that translate to the same CDR3. CDR3 coding DNA: TGTGCCAGCAGTGGTCAGGGCTACTACGAGCAGTACTTC. It specifies CASSGQGYYEQYF. The chain carries TRBV2 and TRBJ2-7; a weak D match, TRBD1 (5 bases). Germline values: CDR1 SNHLY, CDR2 FYNNEI. With 4 bases removed from V and 3 bases from J, the gap between germline ends came to 10 bases. The CDR3 runs to 13 residues.

This rearrangement joins TRBV5-4 to TRBJ1-1; 8 bases align to TRBD1. Germline-derived CDR1 and CDR2 are SGHNT and YYREEE (reference sequence). The CDR3 is made up of 16 amino acids. Trimming took 0 bases from V and 4 from J; bases not matched to a gene: 8. CDR3 sequence (DNA): TGTGCCAGCAGCTTGGGGCAGGGGGCAGTTTTCACTGAAGCTTTCTTT. Protein sequence: CASSLGQGAVFTEAFF.

This CDR3 reads CASSDRQGSPGELFF. The CDR3 DNA follows: TGTGCCAGCTCAGACAGACAGGGTTCGCCCGGGGAGCTGTTTTTT. V gene TRBV18 combines with J gene TRBJ2-2; 7 bases are shared with TRBD1. Germline lookup yields CDR1 KGHSH and CDR2 LQKENI. This CDR3 region has 15 residues. V trimming: 5 bases; J trimming: 6 bases; junction bases outside the gene matches: 9.

J is TRBJ2-3 and V is TRBV5-1, with D possibly TRBD2 on 6 matching bases. V lost 7 bases and J 2 bases, leaving 11 bases between the germline ends. Germline V gene lookup returns CDR1 SGHRS and CDR2 YFSETQ. CDR3 length equals 13 residues. CDR3 sequence: CASSGLSTDTQYF. Here the CDR3 DNA reads TGCGCCAGCTCGGGACTTTCCACAGATACGCAGTATTTT.

On this clone: This CDR3 is also generated by other DNA sequences in the sample. The V and J genes are TRBV7-2 and TRBJ2-2; D perhaps matches TRBD2 (6 bases). V dropped 5 bases and J dropped 5 bases, with 12 bases sitting between them. The CDR3 length is 14 residues. Germline-derived CDR1 and CDR2 are SGHTA and FQGNSA. DNA of the CDR3: TGTGCCAGCAGCCCCGGGACTGCTACCGGGGAGCTGTTTTTT. It is translated as CASSPGTATGELFF.

The chain recombines TRBV5-4 with TRBJ2-1; TRBD1 agrees at 12 bases. J gave up 7 bases and V 0 bases, and 5 bases lay outside the gene matches. Germline values: CDR1 SGHNT, CDR2 YYREEE (reference sequence). This CDR3 has 16 amino acids. CDR3 bases: TGTGCCAGCAGCTTGGGGGACAGGGGGCTTTGGAATGAGCAGTTCTTC. Translating it yields CASSLGDRGLWNEQFF.

This chain joins TRBV5-6 and TRBJ1-6, with 8 bases aligning to TRBD1. CDR3 length: 17 residues. Germline lookup yields CDR1 SGHDT and CDR2 YYEEEE. Trimming took 2 bases from V and 5 from J; bases not matched to a gene: 9. The CDR3 coding sequence is TGTGCCAGCAGCTTTATGGGCGCGGACAGGGATAATTCACCCCTCCACTTT. It is translated as CASSFMGADRDNSPLHF.

To note about this clone: Other DNA sequences from this sample encode an identical CDR3 as well. The V and J genes are TRBV5-1 and TRBJ1-1; no reliable D call. Germline V gene sequence: CDR1 SGHRS, CDR2 YFSETQ. Deletions cut 2 bases from V and 0 bases from J, with 5 bases between. The CDR3 is made up of 13 amino acids. The CDR3 loop is CASSFVLNTEAFF. Written as DNA, the CDR3 is TGCGCCAGCAGCTTTGTCCTGAACACTGAAGCTTTCTTT. The full variable domain, rest sourced from reference TRBV5-1 and TRBJ1-1, is KAGVTQTPRYLIKTRGQQVTLSCSPISGHRSVSWYQQTPGQGLQFLFEYFSETQRNKGNFPGRFSGRQFSNSRSEMNVSTLELGDSALYLCASSFVLNTEAFFGQGTRLTVV.

CDR3 residues: CAWSDTGLTQPQHF. The CDR3, as DNA: TGTGCCTGGAGTGATACAGGGTTGACTCAGCCCCAGCATTTT. The V gene is TRBV30, the J gene TRBJ1-5; perhaps TRBD1 as D (6 bases). The CDR3 is made up of 14 amino acids. The V gene lost 1 base and the J gene lost 6 bases, with 13 bases spanning the gap. In germline, CDR1 is GTSNPN, CDR2 SVGIG (reference sequence).

V gene TRBV5-6 combines with J gene TRBJ2-3; D unclear. Trimming left V 0 bases short and J 0 bases short, with 11 bases between. The CDR3 sequence is 16 residues long. Looked up from germline, CDR1 is SGHDT and CDR2 is YYEEEE. CDR3 amino acids: CASSLEARSSTDTQYF. In nucleotides, the CDR3 is TGTGCCAGCAGCTTGGAGGCCAGATCTAGCACAGATACGCAGTATTTT.